This entry lists 20 T cell receptor beta chains sequenced from one sample in a study of blood T cells in healthy people across ages. The authors ran a second PCR of 7 to 11 cycles using a sample-barcoded 5' primer and a J-beta primer mix. In TCRdb, the 5' RACE reads were re-called with MiXCR into one record per CDR3 protein. The table includes around 850,000 distinct CDR3 sequences, around 34% detected once. The sequencing sample was made of blood. The receptors were gathered from a man aged 18 to 30 in good health.

The chain carries TRBV19 and TRBJ2-4, with D hard to call. The CDR3 is made up of 14 amino acids. V was clipped by 0 bases and J by 8 bases, with 11 bases between them. Germline CDR1 reads LNHDA; CDR2 reads SQIVND (reference sequence). The CDR3 reads CASSIDRSSDIQYF. The CDR3 DNA reads TGTGCCAGTAGTATAGATAGGTCGAGTGACATTCAGTACTTC.

The CDR3 reads CSARLLAGESDTQYF. CDR3 coding DNA: TGCAGTGCTAGGCTACTAGCGGGAGAGTCAGATACGCAGTATTTT. The rearrangement joins TRBV20-1 to TRBJ2-3, with 11 bases lining up with TRBD2. Germline V gene sequence: CDR1 DFQATT, CDR2 SNEGSKA (reference sequence). V dropped 3 bases and J dropped 4; count of bases not matched to a gene: 6. This CDR3 comprises 15 residues.

In this sample, this clonotype turned up many times. The chain is built from TRBV12-3 or TRBV12-4 and TRBJ2-3; the D is unclear. With 6 bases removed from V and 0 bases from J, the gap between germline ends came to 10 bases. CDR3 length: 14 amino acids. Written as DNA, the CDR3 is TGTGCCAGCAGCTTCGGACGGAGCACAGATACGCAGTATTTT. It specifies CASSFGRSTDTQYF.

This clonotype was observed a few times. The rearrangement joins TRBV7-2 to TRBJ1-1; a weak D match, TRBD1 (6 bases). There are 15 residues in the CDR3. V dropped 3 bases and J dropped 2 bases, with 13 bases sitting between them. CDR1 and CDR2 (germline): SGHTA, FQGNSA. In DNA form, the CDR3 reads TGTGCCAGCAGCTTGGGGGGCGGTTTAAACACTGAAGCTTTCTTT. This gives the protein CASSLGGGLNTEAFF.

This clonotype was counted at least ten times. The chain has TRBV20-1 and TRBJ1-1, with a possible D match to TRBD1 (5 bases). V shed 0 bases and J shed 1 base, with 9 bases lying between them. The CDR3 consists of 14 residues. In germline, CDR1 is DFQATT, CDR2 SNEGSKA (reference sequence). CDR3 bases: TGCAGTGCTAGAGATAAGGGGAGGAACACTGAAGCTTTCTTT. Translation: CSARDKGRNTEAFF.

The chain uses TRBV7-9 and TRBJ2-1; the D is unclear. Trimming stripped 1 base from V and 5 bases from J, with 15 bases between. The CDR3 has 16 residues. Germline CDR1 and CDR2: SEHNR and FQNEAQ (reference sequence). CDR3 loop: CASSLVGYPVDNEQFF. The CDR3 bases are TGTGCCAGCAGCTTAGTTGGGTATCCGGTGGACAATGAGCAGTTCTTC.

This chain uses TRBV20-1 with TRBJ1-6; 8 bases line up with TRBD1. Germline CDR1 and CDR2: DFQATT and SNEGSKA (reference sequence). The CDR3 consists of 12 residues. V gave up 5 bases and J gave up 8 bases; unmatched junction bases: 2. The CDR3 coding sequence is TGCAGTGCTGGGACAGGCTATTCACCCCTCCACTTT. Its translation: CSAGTGYSPLHF.

The chain couples TRBV4-1 to TRBJ1-6; perhaps TRBD1 as D (6 bases). Trimming shortened V by 1 base and J by 4 bases, and 17 bases separated the two germline ends. The V gene's germline CDR1 is MGHRA and CDR2 YSYEKL. The CDR3 loop spans 18 amino acids. The chain's CDR3 is CASSQAKGGFRYNSPLHF. The CDR3 DNA reads as TGCGCCAGCAGCCAAGCGAAGGGGGGGTTTCGATATAATTCACCCCTCCACTTT.

V is TRBV20-1 and J is TRBJ1-2; D remains unclear. CDR3 length equals 16 residues. Looked up from germline, CDR1 is DFQATT and CDR2 is SNEGSKA (reference sequence). Trimming left V 5 bases short and J 5 bases short, with 24 bases between. The CDR3 loop is CSAPNPGHSPHYGYTF. Here the CDR3 DNA reads TGCAGTGCTCCGAACCCCGGGCACAGCCCTCATTATGGCTACACCTTC.

The J gene is TRBJ2-1, the V gene TRBV7-9; possibly TRBD1 or TRBD2 for D (6 bases each). V lost 2 bases and J 13 bases, leaving 24 bases between the germline ends. The germline CDR1 and CDR2 sequences are SEHNR and FQNEAQ (reference sequence). CDR3 size: 16 residues. The CDR3 coding sequence is TGTGCCAGCAGCTTAACGTGGGGGGCAGGGGAAGAGACCCAGTTCTTC. Residues: CASSLTWGAGEETQFF. Full variable domain (remainder filled in from reference TRBV7-9 and TRBJ2-1): DTGVSQNPRHKITKRGQNVTFRCDPISEHNRLYWYRQTLGQGPEFLTYFQNEAQLEKSRLLSDRFSAERPKGSFSTLEIQRTEQGDSAMYLCASSLTWGAGEETQFFGPGTRLTVL.

The J gene is TRBJ2-1, the V gene TRBV7-9; D possibly matches TRBD1 or TRBD2 (6 bases each). Germline CDR1 is SEHNR and CDR2 is FQNEAQ (reference sequence). V was cut by 6 bases and J by 9 bases, with 12 bases left in between. CDR3 length equals 12 residues. The CDR3 loop reads CASSFGGGEQFF. For the CDR3, the DNA is TGTGCCAGCAGTTTCGGGGGCGGTGAGCAGTTCTTC.

The chain links TRBV5-1 to TRBJ1-1; D not resolved. The CDR3 extends over 18 amino acids. V dropped 0 bases and J dropped 1 base, with 19 bases sitting between them. Germline V lookup: CDR1 SGHRS, CDR2 YFSETQ. CDR3 nucleotides: TGCGCCAGCAGCTTGGGGCTCGGGGATGCGGTTACGAACACTGAAGCTTTCTTT. Translation: CASSLGLGDAVTNTEAFF.

A note on this clonotype: A read error may explain this, as a much larger clone is one base away. The rearrangement uses TRBV4-3 and TRBJ2-3; D ambiguous. The germline V gene has CDR1 LGHNA and CDR2 YSLEER. The CDR3 loop spans 13 amino acids. Between the trimmed V and J ends, which lost 0 bases and 4 bases, there was a span of 5 bases. CDR3 loop: CASSQDHADTQYF. The CDR3 DNA is TGCGCCAGCAGCCAAGATCACGCAGATACGCAGTATTTT.

This clonotype was seen a handful of times. The chain carries TRBV20-1 and TRBJ1-5; TRBD1 is a possible D gene (6 bases). Between the trimmed V and J ends, which lost 6 bases and 7 bases, there was a span of 16 bases. This CDR3 comprises 13 residues. The germline V gene has CDR1 DFQATT and CDR2 SNEGSKA (reference sequence). The CDR3 reads CSAPLGAGQPQHF. In nucleotides, the CDR3 is TGCAGTGCCCCCTTGGGGGCGGGACAGCCCCAGCATTTT.

Regarding this clonotype: A much bigger clone sits one base away, suggesting this may be a read error. The V gene is TRBV5-1, the J gene TRBJ2-5; D unresolved. Trimming shortened V by 4 bases and J by 0 bases, and 10 bases separated the two germline ends. The CDR3 is made up of 14 amino acids. Germline V CDR1 and CDR2: SGHRS, YFSETQ. CDR3 region: CASSVSPHQETQYF. CDR3 bases: TGCGCCAGCAGCGTGAGCCCCCACCAAGAGACCCAGTACTTC.

This chain connects TRBV29-1 to TRBJ2-7, with 9 bases fitting TRBD1. This CDR3 has 12 residues. Germline-derived CDR1 and CDR2 are SQVTM and ANQGSEA. V dropped 7 bases and J dropped 6; count of bases not matched to a gene: 7. The CDR3 sequence: CSATGQGCEQYF. CDR3 coding DNA: TGCAGCGCCACGGGACAGGGTTGCGAGCAGTACTTC.

This clonotype showed up just a few times. The rearrangement uses TRBV6-5 and TRBJ2-1, with 7 nucleotides matching TRBD2. The end of the DNA aligns better with TRBJ2-7, so the J call may be wrong. The CDR3 loop spans 16 amino acids. Germline CDR1 MNHEY, CDR2 SVGAGI. The CDR3 is CASPLGRGSSYNEQYF. In DNA form, the CDR3 reads TGTGCCAGCCCCCTCGGGCGGGGGAGCTCCTACAATGAGCAGTACTTC.

This chain connects TRBV27 to TRBJ2-1, with TRBD2 matching over 10 bases. The end of the DNA fits TRBJ2-7 better, so the J call may be wrong. The germline CDR1 and CDR2 sequences are MNHEY and SMNVEV (reference sequence). The CDR3 totals 16 residues. CDR3 protein: CASSLSAGGLYNEQYF. Here the CDR3 DNA reads TGTGCCAGCAGTTTGTCAGCGGGGGGGCTCTACAATGAGCAGTACTTC.

The J gene is TRBJ2-3, the V gene TRBV20-1; TRBD2 matches 12 bases. V trimming: 5 bases; J trimming: 5 bases; junction bases outside the gene matches: 8. The CDR3 runs 15 residues. Germline V gives CDR1 DFQATT, CDR2 SNEGSKA (reference sequence). Here the CDR3 reads CSAGASGGAIDTQYF. CDR3 coding DNA: TGCAGTGCTGGGGCTAGCGGGGGGGCCATAGATACGCAGTATTTT.

V usage is TRBV4-1 and J usage is TRBJ2-1; 8 nucleotides agree with TRBD2. The J call may be wrong; the DNA end is better matched by TRBJ2-7. The CDR3 consists of 17 residues. Germline V gene data show CDR1 as MGHRA and CDR2 as YSYEKL. DNA for the CDR3: TGCGCCAGCAGCTCCCGGCCCGGGACTAGTACCTACAATGAGCAGTACTTC. Protein product: CASSSRPGTSTYNEQYF.